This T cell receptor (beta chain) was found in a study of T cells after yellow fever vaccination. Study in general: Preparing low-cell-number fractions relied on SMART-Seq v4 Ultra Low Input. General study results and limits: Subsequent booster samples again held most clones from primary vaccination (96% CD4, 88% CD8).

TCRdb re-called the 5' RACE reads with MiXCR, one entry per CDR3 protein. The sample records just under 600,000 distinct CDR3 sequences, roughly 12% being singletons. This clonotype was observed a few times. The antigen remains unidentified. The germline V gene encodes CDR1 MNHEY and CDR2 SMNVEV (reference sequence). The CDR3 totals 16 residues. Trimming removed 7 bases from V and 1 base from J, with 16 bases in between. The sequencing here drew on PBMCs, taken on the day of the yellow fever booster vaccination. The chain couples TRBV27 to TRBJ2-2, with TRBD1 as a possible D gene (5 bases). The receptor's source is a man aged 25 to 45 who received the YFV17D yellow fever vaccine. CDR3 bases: TGTGCCAGCACCACTAAGGGGCAGCGGAACACCGGGGAGCTGTTTTTT. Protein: CASTTKGQRNTGELFF.